This TCR beta chain stems from a study of CD8 T cell repertoires and HIV-1 epitope variants (dated by TCRdb to the early 2020s). Regarding the study in general: Twenty-five peptides representing autologous and known Gag and Nef epitope variants were each used to stimulate T cells in separate culture wells. The control conditions were a CMV, EBV and flu peptide pool, the Ebola AY9 epitope as a negative control, and a well with no peptide. For less than 13 days the cultures were kept in IMDM with gentamicin, and on days 3 and 7 half of the media was changed with IL-2, IL-7 and IL-15 added. A total of about 83 T cell cultures were run, with each culture condition performed in triplicate except for one peptide, which was performed in duplicate. An aliquot of 1M T cells was saved as an uncultured baseline condition, separate from the roughly 80 T cell cultures. Tested epitopes included three Gag epitope families and Nef HW9 and YT9. T cells were enriched with the EasySep Human T Cell Enrichment Kit and co-cultured with equal numbers of autologous T cell-negative cells as antigen-presenting cells. What the authors observed across the whole study: Only TCR beta chains were identified by the assay, and proliferation to antigen, not T cell function or cytokine profile, was indicated. About 5 clonotypes recognized the Nef KF9 family and one clonotype recognized the HW9 family, while no responses to the TAALDMSHF plasma variant were seen. The study identified roughly 9 antigen-specific TCR beta clonotypes, roughly 6 of which appeared to be cross-reactive for autologous or known escape epitope variants.

Including the terminal cysteine and phenylalanine, the CDR3 comprises 16 residues. Only CDR3 DNA remains: 48 bases, in frame from the first base. According to the germline V gene, CDR1 reads LGHNA and CDR2 reads YNFKEQ. V has 3 bases trimmed and J has 5 bases trimmed; junction bases matching no gene number 11. Comment on this clone: Its antigen remains undetermined. The sample holds no much larger clone one base away, and base qualities are not on file.

Sequencing of TCR beta CDR3 regions was done on the immunoSEQ platform at survey depth. The QIAamp DNA micro kit was used to extract genomic DNA from every cultured and uncultured CD8+ T cell population. Regarding the original processing steps: Any sample with under 5,000 productive reads was excluded, and this exclusion removed about 6.5% of the roughly 80 cultures stimulated with HIV peptides. Sequences were trimmed to CDR3 by a MANAFEST web app, and nonproductive sequences, CDR3s under 5 amino acids, and sequences not starting with C or ending with F/W were removed. Antigen-specific clonotypes had to expand in at least 2 of 3 replicates versus no-peptide control at FDR 0.01, only within one epitope family. A specific clonotype also had to show a frequency at least fivefold higher than in wells stimulated with peptides from other epitope families. Drawn from immuneACCESS, this table holds only the in-frame rearrangements with V and J called that TCRdb kept. Clones are partly lost; checked studies trace under half to an unresolved V gene and leave the rest unexplained. V, J and clone size were drawn from that table, and D and trimming were deduced from the DNA. The sample records approximately 6,600 clones, around 64% of which are singletons. The ten biggest clones cover 40% to 45% of the sample.

The EasySep Human CD8+ T Cell Enrichment Kit was used on day 10 to isolate CD8+ T cells from every culture. The TCR comes from a male donor with HIV. Sequencing used cultured CD8+ T cells derived from PBMCs. This receptor chain uses TRBV4-2 and TRBJ2-5; 8 bases in the middle match TRBD2. The DNA is as follows: TGTGCCAGCAGCCATACGGGGGGGGAGGAGTACGAGACCCAGTACTTC. It encodes CASSHTGGEEYETQYF.